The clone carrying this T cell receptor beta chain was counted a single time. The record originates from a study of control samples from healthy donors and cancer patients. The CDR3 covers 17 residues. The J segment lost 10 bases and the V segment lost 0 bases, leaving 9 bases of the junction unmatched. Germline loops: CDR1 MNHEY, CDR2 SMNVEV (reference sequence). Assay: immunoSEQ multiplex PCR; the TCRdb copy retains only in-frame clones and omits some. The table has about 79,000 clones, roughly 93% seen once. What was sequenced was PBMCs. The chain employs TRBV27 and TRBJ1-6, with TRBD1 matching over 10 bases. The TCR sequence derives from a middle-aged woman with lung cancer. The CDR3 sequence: CASSLSLGQGIYSPLHF. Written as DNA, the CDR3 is TGTGCCAGCAGTTTATCCCTGGGACAGGGGATCTACTCACCCCTCCACTTT.